This TCR beta chain was profiled in a study of regulatory T cells in long-lasting Graves disease. This sample's time point: newly diagnosed GD, antithyroid drugs for less than 3 months. PBMCs provided the RNA from which the TCR library was made. This clonotype was counted at least ten times. Assembly of TCR beta libraries relied on iRepertoire HTBI primers together with Arm-PCR of CDR3 regions. TCRdb re-analysed the multiplex PCR reads in MiXCR, keeping a single row per CDR3 protein. The sample holds a few hundred thousand distinct CDR3 sequences, roughly 14% seen once. Germline CDR1 is SEHNR and CDR2 is FQNEAQ (reference sequence). Trimming cost V 2 bases and J 5 bases; bases outside gene matches: 5. This CDR3 region has 16 residues. The sample was also reused in another study, on T cells in Graves' hyperthyroidism and ophthalmopathy. From that paper: In patients aged 18 to 65, hyperthyroidism was newly diagnosed, with duration under 2 months.

Material: peripheral blood mononuclear cells (PBMCs), obtained at new diagnosis, from a patient treated with antithyroid drugs. The V gene is TRBV7-9, the J gene TRBJ2-1; 11 positions agree with TRBD2. The sequence was obtained from a man aged 25-40 years with Graves disease. In DNA, the CDR3 is TGTGCCAGCAGCTTAATTCTAGCGGGAGGTCACAATGAGCAGTTCTTC. Its protein product is CASSLILAGGHNEQFF.